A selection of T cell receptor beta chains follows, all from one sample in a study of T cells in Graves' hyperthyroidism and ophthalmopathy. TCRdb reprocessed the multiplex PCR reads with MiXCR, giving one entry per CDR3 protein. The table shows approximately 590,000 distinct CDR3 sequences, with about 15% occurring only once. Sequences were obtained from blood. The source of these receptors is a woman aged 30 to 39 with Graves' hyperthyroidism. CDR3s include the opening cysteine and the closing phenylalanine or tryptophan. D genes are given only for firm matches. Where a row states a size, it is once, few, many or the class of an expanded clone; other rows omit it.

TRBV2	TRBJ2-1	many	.	CASSLAKGVYNEQFF	TGTGCCAGCAGTTTAGCGAAAGGGGTTTACAATGAGCAGTTCTTC
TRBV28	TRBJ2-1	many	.	CASSLEGPNEQFF	TGTGCCAGCAGTTTGGAGGGTCCCAATGAGCAGTTCTTC
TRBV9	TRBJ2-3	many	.	CASSSGGSPDTQYF	TGTGCCAGCAGCTCCGGAGGGAGCCCAGATACGCAGTATTTT
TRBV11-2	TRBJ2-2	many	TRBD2	CASSLVGASGSVGTGELFF	TGTGCCAGCAGCTTAGTTGGGGCTAGCGGGAGTGTGGGCACCGGGGAGCTGTTTTTT
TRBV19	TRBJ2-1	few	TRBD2	CASSIVSGNHEQFF	TGTGCCAGTAGTATCGTTAGCGGGAACCATGAGCAGTTCTTC
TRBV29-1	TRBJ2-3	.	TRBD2	CSVESRTSGGTDTQYF	TGCAGCGTTGAATCCCGGACTAGCGGAGGCACAGATACGCAGTATTTT
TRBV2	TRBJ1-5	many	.	CASSEVRSNQPQHF	TGTGCCAGCAGTGAGGTCAGATCCAATCAGCCCCAGCATTTT
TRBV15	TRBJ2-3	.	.	CATENVRAGDTQYF	TGTGCCACGGAAAACGTGAGGGCAGGAGATACGCAGTATTTT
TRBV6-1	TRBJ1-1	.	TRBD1	CASSERTGESNTEAFF	TGTGCCAGCAGTGAAAGGACAGGGGAATCGAACACTGAAGCTTTCTTT
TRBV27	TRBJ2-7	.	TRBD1	CASSIRGSGDSLYEQYF	TGTGCCAGCAGCATAAGGGGCAGTGGGGACAGCCTCTACGAGCAGTACTTC
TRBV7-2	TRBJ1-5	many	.	CASSPGTGINQPQHF	TGTGCCAGCAGCCCTGGGACGGGGATCAATCAGCCCCAGCATTTT
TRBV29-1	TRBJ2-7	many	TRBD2	CSVQKREGLQEQYF	TGCAGCGTCCAGAAGCGGGAGGGCCTACAAGAGCAGTACTTC
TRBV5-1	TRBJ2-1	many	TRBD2	CASSLASGYNEQFF	TGTGCCAGCAGTTTGGCTAGCGGGTACAATGAGCAGTTCTTC
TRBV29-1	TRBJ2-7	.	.	CSVRGGADPFYEQYF	TGCAGCGTCCGTGGGGGGGCGGATCCCTTCTACGAGCAGTACTTC
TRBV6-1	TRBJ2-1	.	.	CASGRRGTGAREQFF	TGTGCCAGCGGACGGAGGGGGACTGGGGCGCGTGAGCAGTTCTTC
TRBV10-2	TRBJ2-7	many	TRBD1	CASSATTGGAAEQYF	TGCGCCAGCAGTGCCACGACAGGGGGCGCGGCCGAGCAGTACTTC
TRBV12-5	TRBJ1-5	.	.	CASGLVLVAGVNQPQHF	TGTGCTAGTGGTTTGGTACTGGTGGCAGGGGTCAATCAGCCCCAGCATTTT
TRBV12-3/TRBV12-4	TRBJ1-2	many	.	CASSRRTEGYTF	TGTGCCAGTAGCCGCAGGACGGAAGGCTACACCTTC
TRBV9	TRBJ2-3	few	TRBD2	CASNPGGALAGADTQYF	TGTGCCAGCAATCCAGGGGGAGCGCTAGCGGGAGCAGATACGCAGTATTTT
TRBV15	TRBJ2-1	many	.	CATSRGGTYTGNEQFF	TGTGCCACCAGCAGAGGCGGGACTTATACAGGTAATGAGCAGTTCTTC
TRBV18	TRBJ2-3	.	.	CASSLPGHIGTDTQYF	TGTGCCAGCTCACTGCCAGGACATATTGGCACAGATACGCAGTATTTT
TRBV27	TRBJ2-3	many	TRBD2	CASSRVSGSADTQYF	TGTGCCAGCAGTCGGGTTAGCGGGAGTGCTGATACGCAGTATTTT
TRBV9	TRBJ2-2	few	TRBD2	CASSVATGLELNGELFF	TGTGCCAGCAGCGTAGCTACCGGACTAGAGTTGAACGGGGAGCTGTTTTTT
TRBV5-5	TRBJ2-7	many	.	CASSLVPPDYEQYF	TGTGCCAGCAGCTTGGTTCCCCCTGACTACGAGCAGTACTTC
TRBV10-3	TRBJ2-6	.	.	CAISAESGANVLTF	TGTGCCATCAGTGCCGAGTCTGGGGCCAACGTCCTGACTTTC
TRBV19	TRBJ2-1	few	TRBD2	CASSPTTSGRSRPYNEQFF	TGTGCCAGTAGTCCTACGACTAGCGGGCGGTCCCGACCCTACAATGAGCAGTTCTTC
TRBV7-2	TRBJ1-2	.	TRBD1	CASSYRTGREGYTF	TGTGCCAGCAGCTACCGGACAGGCAGGGAAGGCTACACCTTC
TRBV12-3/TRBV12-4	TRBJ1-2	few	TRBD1	CASEGQGGYGYTF	TGTGCCAGCGAGGGACAGGGGGGCTATGGCTACACCTTC
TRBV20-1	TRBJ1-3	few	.	CSARPGFGNTIYF	TGCAGTGCTAGGCCCGGTTTCGGAAACACCATATATTTT
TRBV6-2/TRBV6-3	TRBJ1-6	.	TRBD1	CASSYSTGGTDSPLHF	TGTGCCAGCAGTTACTCGACAGGGGGCACGGATTCACCCCTCCACTTT
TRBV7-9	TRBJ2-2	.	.	CASSLSDGGNTGELFF	TGTGCCAGCAGCTTAAGTGACGGCGGGAACACCGGGGAGCTGTTTTTT